These T cell receptor beta chains were read from a single sample in a study of blood T cell repertoires in COVID-19. Repertoires were generated with immunoSEQ multiplex PCR, while TCRdb's copy carries only in-frame clones and drops some. The data contain more than 20,000 clones, roughly 90% of them singletons. Material for sequencing was peripheral blood. The receptors were sampled from a woman aged 55-69 years with active COVID-19. CDR3s include the opening cysteine and the closing phenylalanine or tryptophan. The order of the fields is CDR3 length, J gene, clone size, D gene, V gene, CDR3 DNA, CDR3 protein. D genes are given only for firm matches. Clone size is given for some rows only: seen once, a few or many times, or a class if the clone is expanded.

len: 14; j_gene: TRBJ1-6; abundance: few; d_gene: NA; v_gene: TRBV28; CDR3nt: TGTGCCAGCAGTTTGACAGTTTATAATTCACCCCTCCACTTT; CDR3aa: CASSLTVYNSPLHF
len: 15; j_gene: TRBJ2-3; abundance: NA; d_gene: TRBD1; v_gene: TRBV29-1; CDR3nt: TGCAGCGTTGAGCTCAGGGACAGGGCGTTCAATACGCAGTATTTT; CDR3aa: CSVELRDRAFNTQYF
len: 14; j_gene: TRBJ1-1; abundance: NA; d_gene: NA; v_gene: TRBV7-8; CDR3nt: TGTGCCAGCAGCCCCCCAGGGTTTCTCACTGAAGCTTTCTTT; CDR3aa: CASSPPGFLTEAFF
len: 16; j_gene: TRBJ2-3; abundance: NA; d_gene: TRBD2; v_gene: TRBV4-2; CDR3nt: TGTGCCAGCAGCCAAGATGGGACTAGCGTCACAGATACGCAGTATTTT; CDR3aa: CASSQDGTSVTDTQYF
len: 14; j_gene: TRBJ1-4; abundance: NA; d_gene: NA; v_gene: TRBV3-1/TRBV3-2; CDR3nt: TGTGCCAGCAGTCAAGGACAGATTGGGGAAAAACTGTTTTTT; CDR3aa: CASSQGQIGEKLFF
len: 15; j_gene: TRBJ2-5; abundance: NA; d_gene: TRBD1; v_gene: TRBV24-1; CDR3nt: TGTGCCACCAGTGACGCGGGACAGGGAAAGGAGACCCAGTACTTC; CDR3aa: CATSDAGQGKETQYF
len: 12; j_gene: TRBJ2-3; abundance: NA; d_gene: NA; v_gene: TRBV5-6; CDR3nt: TGTGCCAGCAGCTGGGACTTGGATACGCAGTATTTT; CDR3aa: CASSWDLDTQYF
len: 17; j_gene: TRBJ2-5; abundance: once; d_gene: NA; v_gene: TRBV18; CDR3nt: TGTGCCAGCTCACCCCCTCCGGAGGGGCGTACCAAGAGAACCCAGTACTTC; CDR3aa: CASSPPPEGRTKRTQYF
len: 16; j_gene: TRBJ2-7; abundance: NA; d_gene: TRBD2; v_gene: TRBV27; CDR3nt: TGTGCCAGCAGTCGGCGACTAGCGCAAATGCTAACCGAGCAGTACTTC; CDR3aa: CASSRRLAQMLTEQYF
len: 16; j_gene: TRBJ2-1; abundance: NA; d_gene: NA; v_gene: TRBV9; CDR3nt: TGTGCCAGCATCTCACTAGGTACGAGCTCCTACAATGAGCAGTTCTTC; CDR3aa: CASISLGTSSYNEQFF
len: 15; j_gene: TRBJ1-1; abundance: NA; d_gene: NA; v_gene: TRBV5-1; CDR3nt: TGCGCCAGCGCTCTGAACGCGGGGCAGGGCTTCGGAGCTTTCTTT; CDR3aa: CASALNAGQGFGAFF
len: 14; j_gene: TRBJ2-2; abundance: NA; d_gene: TRBD1; v_gene: TRBV7-9; CDR3nt: TGTGCCAGCAGCGAAGGACAGGGGCCCGGGGAGCTGTTTTTT; CDR3aa: CASSEGQGPGELFF
len: 15; j_gene: TRBJ2-7; abundance: NA; d_gene: TRBD2; v_gene: TRBV19; CDR3nt: TGTGCCAGCACGTCATCTAGCGGGAGTCTAGGGGAGCAGTACTTC; CDR3aa: CASTSSSGSLGEQYF
len: 16; j_gene: TRBJ2-3; abundance: NA; d_gene: NA; v_gene: TRBV9; CDR3nt: TGTGCCAGCAGCGTAGCGGACTACCACCTCGCAGATACGCAGTATTTT; CDR3aa: CASSVADYHLADTQYF
len: 15; j_gene: TRBJ2-2; abundance: NA; d_gene: NA; v_gene: TRBV7-9; CDR3nt: TGTGCCAGCAGCCGAGGACAGCAGAACACCGGGGAGCTGTTTTTT; CDR3aa: CASSRGQQNTGELFF
len: 14; j_gene: TRBJ2-7; abundance: NA; d_gene: NA; v_gene: TRBV27; CDR3nt: TGTGCCAGCAGTTTACAACTGCAAAGCTACGAGCAGTACTTC; CDR3aa: CASSLQLQSYEQYF
len: 15; j_gene: TRBJ2-4; abundance: NA; d_gene: TRBD1; v_gene: TRBV18; CDR3nt: TGTGCCAGCTCACCACCGGACAGGGCCAAAAACATTCAGTACTTC; CDR3aa: CASSPPDRAKNIQYF
len: 15; j_gene: TRBJ2-2; abundance: NA; d_gene: NA; v_gene: TRBV7-9; CDR3nt: TGTGCCAGCAGCTTAGGGACAGCGAACACCGGGGAGCTGTTTTTT; CDR3aa: CASSLGTANTGELFF
len: 15; j_gene: TRBJ2-7; abundance: NA; d_gene: TRBD2; v_gene: TRBV30; CDR3nt: TGTGCCTGGAGTGTACGGCTAGCGGGTACCTACGAGCAGTACTTC; CDR3aa: CAWSVRLAGTYEQYF
len: 16; j_gene: TRBJ1-2; abundance: few; d_gene: TRBD1; v_gene: TRBV28; CDR3nt: TGTGCCAGCAGTTCCCCGGGGACAGCGTCTAACTATGGCTACACCTTC; CDR3aa: CASSSPGTASNYGYTF
len: 14; j_gene: TRBJ2-7; abundance: NA; d_gene: NA; v_gene: TRBV7-9; CDR3nt: TGTGCCAGCAGCCCCGGAGGACTCTCCTACGAGCAGTACTTC; CDR3aa: CASSPGGLSYEQYF
len: 16; j_gene: TRBJ2-2; abundance: NA; d_gene: TRBD2; v_gene: TRBV3-1/TRBV3-2; CDR3nt: TGTGCCAGCAGCTTAGCGGGGCCCTGGCGGTCCGGGGAGCTGTTTTTT; CDR3aa: CASSLAGPWRSGELFF
len: 14; j_gene: TRBJ2-7; abundance: NA; d_gene: NA; v_gene: TRBV5-4; CDR3nt: TGTGCCAGCAGCTTAAGAGGGGGATCCTACGAGCAGTACTTC; CDR3aa: CASSLRGGSYEQYF
len: 16; j_gene: TRBJ2-7; abundance: few; d_gene: TRBD1; v_gene: TRBV28; CDR3nt: TGTGCCAGCAGTACAATCCGGGACAGGGGGCGCCACGAGCAGTACTTC; CDR3aa: CASSTIRDRGRHEQYF
len: 15; j_gene: TRBJ2-1; abundance: NA; d_gene: NA; v_gene: TRBV5-1; CDR3nt: TGCGCCAGCAGACCAGAAACCTTCTCCTACAATGAGCAGTTCTTC; CDR3aa: CASRPETFSYNEQFF
len: 12; j_gene: TRBJ1-5; abundance: NA; d_gene: NA; v_gene: TRBV24-1; CDR3nt: TGTGCCACCAGTGATTCGGGTCAGCCCCAGCATTTT; CDR3aa: CATSDSGQPQHF
len: 18; j_gene: TRBJ2-5; abundance: NA; d_gene: TRBD2; v_gene: TRBV6-2/TRBV6-3; CDR3nt: TGTGCCAGCAGTTTCCATATGGAGCCGGGACTAGCAAAAGAGACCCAGTACTTC; CDR3aa: CASSFHMEPGLAKETQYF
len: 15; j_gene: TRBJ2-3; abundance: NA; d_gene: NA; v_gene: TRBV7-2; CDR3nt: TGTGCCAGCAGCTCCCAGGGTTCGCGCACAGATACGCAGTATTTT; CDR3aa: CASSSQGSRTDTQYF
len: 14; j_gene: TRBJ1-5; abundance: NA; d_gene: TRBD1; v_gene: TRBV10-3; CDR3nt: TGTGCCATCAGTCCGGGACAGGGCAATCGGGCCCAGCATTTT; CDR3aa: CAISPGQGNRAQHF
len: 14; j_gene: TRBJ1-6; abundance: once; d_gene: NA; v_gene: TRBV2; CDR3nt: TGTGCCAGCACCCTGGGACTCGATAATTCACCCCTCCACTTT; CDR3aa: CASTLGLDNSPLHF
len: 13; j_gene: TRBJ1-2; abundance: NA; d_gene: NA; v_gene: TRBV28; CDR3nt: TGTGCCAGCAGTTTACCCCCCCCCTACGGCTACACCTTC; CDR3aa: CASSLPPPYGYTF
len: 17; j_gene: TRBJ1-5; abundance: NA; d_gene: NA; v_gene: TRBV21-1; CDR3nt: TGTGCCAGCAGCAAAGGGGCGCTTGGGGGCTGCGATCAGCCCCAGCATTTT; CDR3aa: CASSKGALGGCDQPQHF
len: 13; j_gene: TRBJ2-5; abundance: NA; d_gene: TRBD1; v_gene: TRBV7-8; CDR3nt: TGTGCCAGCAGCTTAAGGGGGCAGGAGACCCAGTACTTC; CDR3aa: CASSLRGQETQYF
len: 17; j_gene: TRBJ2-4; abundance: NA; d_gene: NA; v_gene: TRBV12-5; CDR3nt: TGTGCTAGTGCCCCTTATGTCCTTGGGTCCGGGGAAAACATTCAGTACTTC; CDR3aa: CASAPYVLGSGENIQYF
len: 15; j_gene: TRBJ1-5; abundance: NA; d_gene: NA; v_gene: TRBV28; CDR3nt: TGTGCCACCGCCCCGGGGGGGAATAGCAATCAGCCCCAGCATTTT; CDR3aa: CATAPGGNSNQPQHF
len: 18; j_gene: TRBJ2-1; abundance: NA; d_gene: TRBD2; v_gene: TRBV24-1; CDR3nt: TGTGCCACCAGTGATTTGCCCCCCGCTAGCGGGGATTACAATGAGCAGTTCTTC; CDR3aa: CATSDLPPASGDYNEQFF
len: 16; j_gene: TRBJ2-6; abundance: NA; d_gene: TRBD1; v_gene: TRBV5-6; CDR3nt: TGTGCCAGCAGCTCCTATAGGGGGCCAGGGGCCAACGTCCTGACTTTC; CDR3aa: CASSSYRGPGANVLTF
len: 16; j_gene: TRBJ2-3; abundance: NA; d_gene: NA; v_gene: TRBV4-1; CDR3nt: TGCGCCAGCAGCCCCACTTCGTCGGCAGGAACAGATACGCAGTATTTT; CDR3aa: CASSPTSSAGTDTQYF
len: 16; j_gene: TRBJ2-3; abundance: NA; d_gene: TRBD2; v_gene: TRBV19; CDR3nt: TGTGCCAGTAGACAGGGACTAGCAGACAGCACAGATACGCAGTATTTT; CDR3aa: CASRQGLADSTDTQYF
len: 13; j_gene: TRBJ2-3; abundance: NA; d_gene: NA; v_gene: TRBV6-6; CDR3nt: TGTGCCAGCAAATTACTTTTCACAGATACGCAGTATTTT; CDR3aa: CASKLLFTDTQYF
len: 12; j_gene: TRBJ2-7; abundance: NA; d_gene: NA; v_gene: TRBV30; CDR3nt: TGTGCCGGCGAAGGGGGTTCCTACGAGCAGTACTTC; CDR3aa: CAGEGGSYEQYF
len: 12; j_gene: TRBJ2-3; abundance: NA; d_gene: NA; v_gene: TRBV4-3; CDR3nt: TGCGCCAGCAGCCAGGCGGGCGGTACGCAGTATTTT; CDR3aa: CASSQAGGTQYF
len: 19; j_gene: TRBJ2-2; abundance: NA; d_gene: NA; v_gene: TRBV7-8; CDR3nt: TGTGCCAGCAGCTTAGCGCCTCGGGGGAGTGGGTCCTTAGCCGGGGAGCTGTTTTTT; CDR3aa: CASSLAPRGSGSLAGELFF
len: 15; j_gene: TRBJ1-5; abundance: NA; d_gene: NA; v_gene: TRBV6-1; CDR3nt: TGTGCCAGCAGTGAGACCGACAGGCGTGCTCAGCCCCAGCATTTT; CDR3aa: CASSETDRRAQPQHF
len: 15; j_gene: TRBJ2-7; abundance: NA; d_gene: NA; v_gene: TRBV14; CDR3nt: TGTGCCAGCAGCCAAGAGCTCCTACCCATCTACGAGCAGTACTTC; CDR3aa: CASSQELLPIYEQYF
len: 17; j_gene: TRBJ2-6; abundance: NA; d_gene: TRBD1; v_gene: TRBV6-2/TRBV6-3; CDR3nt: TGTGCCAGCAGTCGGGACAGGGGTTTAGCTGGGGCCAACGTCCTGACTTTC; CDR3aa: CASSRDRGLAGANVLTF
len: 12; j_gene: TRBJ1-2; abundance: NA; d_gene: NA; v_gene: TRBV28; CDR3nt: TGTGCCAGCAGCCTGAGCACCTATGGCTACACCTTC; CDR3aa: CASSLSTYGYTF
len: 13; j_gene: TRBJ1-3; abundance: NA; d_gene: NA; v_gene: TRBV19; CDR3nt: TGTGCCAGTAGTGTCCGGGGGGTAAACACCATATATTTT; CDR3aa: CASSVRGVNTIYF
len: 17; j_gene: TRBJ2-2; abundance: NA; d_gene: TRBD2; v_gene: TRBV5-1; CDR3nt: TGCGCCAGCAGCTCCCGACTAGCGGGAGGGAACACCGGGGAGCTGTTTTTT; CDR3aa: CASSSRLAGGNTGELFF